The next 17 T cell receptor beta chains were all read from a single sample in a study of response to subunit inactivated influenza vaccine. One entry per CDR3 protein, called by TCRdb with MiXCR from the RT-PCR reads. Here the sample spans about 540,000 distinct CDR3 sequences, roughly 25% being singletons. A further study also used this sample, focusing on T cells expressing NK-cell markers. That report notes: The TCR beta cDNA came from 5'RACE template switching with UMIs.

The specimen comprised CD4+ T cells sorted from PBMCs, sampled 11 to 12 days after vaccination. These receptors originate from a man aged 45-60 years who received an inactivated influenza vaccine.

This clonotype was seen at least ten times. One junction end disagrees with the germline gene, perhaps due to a read error. This chain links TRBV7-7 with TRBJ2-1; TRBD1 agrees at 8 bases. There are 13 residues in the CDR3. CDR1 is SSHAT and CDR2 is FNYEAQ in the germline V gene (reference sequence). The CDR3 loop reads CASSSGGVNEQFF. DNA of the CDR3: TGTGCTAGCAGCTCAGGGGGCGTGAATGAGCAGTTCTTC. Full variable domain (remainder filled in from reference TRBV7-7 and TRBJ2-1): GAGVSQSPRYKVTKRGQDVTLRCDPISSHATLYWYQQALGQGPEFLTYFNYEAQPDKSGLPSDRFSAERPEGSISTLTIQRTEQRDSAMYRCASSSGGVNEQFFGPGTRLTVL.

The V and J genes are TRBV4-2 and TRBJ2-7; perhaps TRBD2 as D (6 bases). The CDR3 is 15 residues long. Germline CDR1 is LGHNA and CDR2 is YNFKEQ. With 0 bases removed from V and 6 bases from J, the gap between germline ends came to 15 bases. The CDR3 here is CASSQERTGAPEQYF. Written as DNA, the CDR3 is TGTGCCAGCAGCCAAGAAAGAACGGGAGCCCCCGAGCAGTACTTC.

The chain's CDR3 is CASSQGATEHF. For the CDR3, the DNA is TGTGCCAGCAGTCAGGGGGCGACGGAGCATTTT. This sequence joins TRBV12-3 or TRBV12-4 and TRBJ1-5; 8 bases line up with TRBD1. Unmatched junction bases numbered 5, after V lost 5 bases and J lost 14 bases. The CDR3 contains 11 residues.

This clonotype was recorded a few times. V is TRBV5-1 and J is TRBJ1-4, with D unclear. Germline V gene sequence: CDR1 SGHRS, CDR2 YFSETQ. V was pared by 5 bases and J by 3 bases, with 11 bases between. CDR3 size: 14 residues. DNA of the CDR3: TGCGCCAGCAGGAAAGGGCGCGCTAATGAAAAACTGTTTTTT. Translating it yields CASRKGRANEKLFF.

The chain combines TRBV5-5 with TRBJ2-3; TRBD2 agrees at 9 bases. J was trimmed by 6 bases and V by 2 bases; bases with no gene match: 10. Germline V gives CDR1 SGHKS, CDR2 YYEKEE (reference sequence). CDR3 length: 16 amino acids. In nucleotides, the CDR3 is TGTGCCAGCAGCTTAGGTGGCGGGGGGGCCTCCGATACGCAGTATTTT. Translation: CASSLGGGGASDTQYF.

V gene TRBV20-1 combines with J gene TRBJ2-3; 14 bases are a match to TRBD2. J gave up 0 bases and V 6 bases, and 5 bases lay outside the gene matches. The CDR3 extends over 16 amino acids. Germline CDR1 and CDR2: DFQATT and SNEGSKA (reference sequence). CDR3 bases: TGCAGTGCGGGGACTAGCGGGAGATCTAGCACAGATACGCAGTATTTT. This translates into CSAGTSGRSSTDTQYF.

J is TRBJ2-7 and V is TRBV12-3 or TRBV12-4, with D possibly matching TRBD1 (5 bases). The CDR3 is 14 amino acids. The V end lost 6 bases, the J end lost 0 bases, and 12 bases lay between the germline ends. CDR3 DNA sequence: TGTGCCAGCAGCCCCGACAGCCCCTCCTACGAGCAGTACTTC. It is translated as CASSPDSPSYEQYF.

Details on this clonotype: The germline gene is not matched at one end of the junction; a read error may be the cause. CDR3 DNA sequence: TGCGCCAGCAGCCTCGGACGGGGGATCACTGAAGCTTACTTT. Its protein product is CASSLGRGITEAYF. This chain uses TRBV4-3 with TRBJ1-1, with D possibly matching TRBD1 (5 bases). The CDR3 totals 14 residues. The germline V gene encodes CDR1 LGHNA and CDR2 YSLEER.

The CDR3 region is CASKLAGGPYNEQFF. The DNA for the CDR3 is TGTGCCAGCAAATTAGCGGGGGGTCCTTACAATGAGCAGTTCTTC. The V gene is TRBV6-2 or TRBV6-3, the J gene TRBJ2-1, with TRBD2 identical over 10 bases. CDR3 length: 15 amino acids. With V trimmed by 7 bases and J by 4 bases, 7 bases remained unmatched. Germline-derived CDR1 and CDR2 are MNHEY and SVGEGT.

The genes are TRBV20-1 and TRBJ1-4, with a possible D match to TRBD1 (6 bases). Germline-derived CDR1 and CDR2 are DFQATT and SNEGSKA (reference sequence). CDR3 length: 13 amino acids. V was shortened by 3 bases and J by 8 bases, with 13 bases between the two germline ends. CDR3: CSARSGAEEKLFF. The DNA of the CDR3 is TGCAGTGCTAGGTCGGGGGCAGAGGAAAAACTGTTTTTT.

The gene calls are TRBV6-5 and TRBJ2-7; D gene ambiguous. The CDR3 length is 13 residues. The V gene lost 4 bases and the J gene lost 2 bases, with 9 bases spanning the gap. Looked up from germline, CDR1 is MNHEY and CDR2 is SVGAGI. DNA of the CDR3: TGTGCCAGCAGTTTTCGGATGGCCTACGAGCAGTACTTC. This codes for CASSFRMAYEQYF.

The chain is built from TRBV7-8 and TRBJ1-4; D unresolved. The CDR3 is made up of 16 amino acids. CDR1 is SGHVS, CDR2 FQNEAQ, per germline. V was cut by 2 bases and J by 0 bases, with 10 bases left in between. The CDR3 loop is CASSLTSRTTNEKLFF. Written as DNA, the CDR3 is TGTGCCAGCAGCTTAACGAGCAGAACAACTAATGAAAAACTGTTTTTT.

This chain links TRBV29-1 with TRBJ2-5; possible D gene TRBD1, 6 bases. The germline V and J ends were trimmed by 8 bases and 5 bases, with 15 bases remaining between them. The CDR3 has 12 residues. Per germline, CDR1 SQVTM and CDR2 ANQGSEA. The CDR3 DNA sequence: TGCAGCACAGGACAGTTAGGCGAGACCCAGTACTTC. Protein product: CSTGQLGETQYF.

This clonotype turned up a few times. The gene calls are TRBV5-5 and TRBJ2-1, with D perhaps TRBD1 (6 bases). The CDR3 loop spans 15 amino acids. The germline V gene encodes CDR1 SGHKS and CDR2 YYEKEE (reference sequence). Trimming removed 4 bases from V and 2 bases from J, with 13 bases in between. The CDR3 sequence is CASSGTGTTYNEQFF. The CDR3 bases are TGTGCCAGCAGCGGAACCGGGACAACCTACAATGAGCAGTTCTTC. Looking up the rest from reference TRBV5-5 and TRBJ2-1 gives the full variable domain: DAGVTQSPTHLIKTRGQQVTLRCSPISGHKSVSWYQQVLGQGPQFIFQYYEKEERGRGNFPDRFSARQFPNYSSELNVNALLLGDSALYLCASSGTGTTYNEQFFGPGTRLTVL.

The chain uses TRBV7-3 and TRBJ2-1; D may be TRBD2 (5 bases). Trimming shortened V by 5 bases and J by 7 bases, and 18 bases separated the two germline ends. Germline assignment: CDR1 SGHTA and CDR2 FQGTGA. The CDR3 consists of 15 residues. DNA of the CDR3: TGTGCCAGCAGCCGTGGGTTCGGGGTTGGGAATGAGCAGTTCTTC. Encoded protein: CASSRGFGVGNEQFF.

This clonotype was observed a handful of times. This sequence joins TRBV20-1 and TRBJ2-5; TRBD1 might be the D (5 bases). The V gene lost 2 bases and the J gene lost 3 bases, with 7 bases spanning the gap. Looked up from germline, CDR1 is DFQATT and CDR2 is SNEGSKA (reference sequence). The CDR3 extends over 12 amino acids. This CDR3 is CSARFREETQYF. The CDR3 DNA is TGCAGTGCTAGATTCAGGGAAGAGACCCAGTACTTC.

This clonotype was recorded at least ten times. The rearrangement joins TRBV5-1 to TRBJ2-1, with 8 nucleotides matching TRBD2. The CDR3 loop spans 16 amino acids. The V and J ends lost 4 bases and 8 bases, in that order; junction bases with no gene match: 14. In germline, CDR1 is SGHRS, CDR2 YFSETQ. The CDR3 is CASSPGVGTRGDEQFF. CDR3 in DNA: TGCGCCAGCAGCCCGGGGGTCGGGACTAGAGGCGATGAGCAGTTCTTC.